Here is one T cell receptor (beta chain) with its context. The assay was immunoSEQ multiplex PCR, and TCRdb's table has in-frame clones only and misses some. The sample contains approximately 170,000 clones, 90% to 95% of which appear only once. The data belong to a study of control samples from healthy donors and cancer patients. The CDR3 sequence is 14 residues long. V dropped 3 bases and J dropped 6; count of bases not matched to a gene: 2. Germline-derived CDR1 and CDR2 are GTSNPN and SVGIG (reference sequence). The sequence was collected from a woman aged 25 to 39 in good health. Input material: blood. The chain recombines TRBV30 with TRBJ1-6; 10 bases map to TRBD1. CDR3 bases: TGTGCCTGGAGCCGACAGGGGGCTAATTCACCCCTCCACTTT. Its translation is CAWSRQGANSPLHF.